Listed below are T cell receptor beta chains from one sample, sequenced in a study of graft-versus-host responses after intestinal transplantation. Clones were sequenced by immunoSEQ multiplex PCR, and TCRdb holds only the in-frame ones, with some missing. This table holds about 120,000 clones, roughly 93% found once. Antigen specificity for these receptors is unknown. Sequencing used unstimulated CD8+ T cells sorted from spleen or lymph node cells, obtained before transplant. The receptor set was obtained from a human donor who was the organ donor for an intestinal transplant. The CDR3 runs from the conserved cysteine through the conserved F or W. Each record gives: D gene, V gene, clone size, J gene, CDR3 protein, CDR3 DNA. The D gene is left open where the match is weak. For some rows the clone size is stated as once, few or many, or as a class when expanded; others skip it.

NA,TRBV5-5,NA,TRBJ2-1,CASSLVGTSSYNEQFF,TGTGCCAGCAGCTTGGTCGGCACTAGCTCCTACAATGAGCAGTTCTTC
NA,TRBV11-2,few,TRBJ2-1,CASSLGHNEQFF,TGTGCCAGCAGCTTAGGACACAATGAGCAGTTCTTC
NA,TRBV15,NA,TRBJ2-7,CATSGGKSYEQYF,TGTGCCACCAGCGGGGGGAAGAGCTACGAGCAGTACTTC
NA,TRBV19,NA,TRBJ2-3,CASSISAGSAQYF,TGTGCCAGTAGTATAAGCGCCGGGAGCGCGCAGTATTTT
NA,TRBV28,NA,TRBJ2-7,CASSFLEHPSTYEQYF,TGTGCCAGCAGTTTTCTTGAGCACCCCTCTACCTACGAGCAGTACTTC
TRBD2,TRBV7-9,NA,TRBJ2-5,CASSPTTGLRVQETQYF,TGTGCCAGCAGTCCGACTACGGGACTACGCGTACAAGAGACCCAGTACTTC
NA,TRBV10-3,NA,TRBJ2-7,CAISVGGPSYEQYF,TGTGCCATCAGTGTTGGGGGGCCCTCCTACGAGCAGTACTTC
NA,TRBV13,NA,TRBJ1-1,CASSLLAGGDTEAFF,TGTGCCAGCAGCTTACTAGCCGGGGGTGACACTGAAGCTTTCTTT
NA,TRBV5-1,NA,TRBJ2-7,CASSLRQGSYEQYF,TGCGCCAGCAGCTTGCGGCAGGGCTCCTACGAGCAGTACTTC
NA,TRBV11-3,NA,TRBJ2-1,CASSPVSPGPLSYNEQFF,TGTGCCAGCAGCCCCGTTAGCCCGGGACCGCTATCCTACAATGAGCAGTTCTTC
TRBD2,TRBV4-2,NA,TRBJ2-7,CASSQDPAGALSYEQYF,TGTGCCAGCAGCCAAGATCCCGCGGGAGCGCTATCCTACGAGCAGTACTTC
TRBD2,TRBV2,once,TRBJ2-2,CASSLEGLAGSTGELFF,TGTGCCAGCAGCCTGGAGGGACTAGCGGGGAGCACCGGGGAGCTGTTTTTT
NA,TRBV27,NA,TRBJ2-1,CASRWAGSYNEQFF,TGTGCCAGCAGGTGGGCTGGGTCCTACAATGAGCAGTTCTTC
NA,TRBV6-1,NA,TRBJ2-7,CASSELYEQYF,TGTGCCAGCAGTGAACTCTACGAGCAGTACTTC
NA,TRBV11-2,NA,TRBJ2-5,CASSKGLRWETQYF,TGTGCCAGCAGCAAGGGGTTACGCTGGGAGACCCAGTACTTC